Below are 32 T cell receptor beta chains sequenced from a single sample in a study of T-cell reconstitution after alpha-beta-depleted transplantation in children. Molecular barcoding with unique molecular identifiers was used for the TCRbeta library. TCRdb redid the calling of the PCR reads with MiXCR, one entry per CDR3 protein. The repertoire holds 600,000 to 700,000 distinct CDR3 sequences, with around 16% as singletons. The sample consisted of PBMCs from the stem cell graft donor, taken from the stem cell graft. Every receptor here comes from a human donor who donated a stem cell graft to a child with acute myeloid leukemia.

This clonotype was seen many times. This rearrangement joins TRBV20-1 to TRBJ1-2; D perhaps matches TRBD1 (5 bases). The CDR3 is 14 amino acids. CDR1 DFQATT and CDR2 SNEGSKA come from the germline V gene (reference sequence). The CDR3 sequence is CIARQGMTDYGYTF. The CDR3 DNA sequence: TGCATCGCACGGCAGGGAATGACGGATTATGGCTACACCTTC.

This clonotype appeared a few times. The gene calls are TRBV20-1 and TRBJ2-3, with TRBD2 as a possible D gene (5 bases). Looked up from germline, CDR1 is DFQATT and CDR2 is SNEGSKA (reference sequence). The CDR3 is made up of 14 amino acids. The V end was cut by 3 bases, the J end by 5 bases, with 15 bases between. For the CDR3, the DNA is TGCAGTGCTAGTTCGGTAGCGCTTAAAGATACGCAGTATTTT. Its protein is CSASSVALKDTQYF.

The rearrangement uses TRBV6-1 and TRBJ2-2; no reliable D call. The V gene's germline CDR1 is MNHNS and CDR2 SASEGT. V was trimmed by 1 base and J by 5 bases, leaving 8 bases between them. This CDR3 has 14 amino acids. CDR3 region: CASSEGSLTGELFF. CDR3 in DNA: TGTGCCAGCAGTGAAGGTTCACTTACCGGGGAGCTGTTTTTT.

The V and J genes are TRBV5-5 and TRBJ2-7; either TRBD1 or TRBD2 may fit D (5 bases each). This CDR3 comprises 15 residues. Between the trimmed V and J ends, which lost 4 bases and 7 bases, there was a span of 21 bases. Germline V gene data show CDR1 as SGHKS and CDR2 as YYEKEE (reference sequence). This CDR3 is CASSPMGTLAGEQYF. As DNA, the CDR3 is TGTGCCAGCAGCCCTATGGGGACCCTCGCAGGGGAGCAGTACTTC. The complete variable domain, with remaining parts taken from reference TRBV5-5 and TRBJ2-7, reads DAGVTQSPTHLIKTRGQQVTLRCSPISGHKSVSWYQQVLGQGPQFIFQYYEKEERGRGNFPDRFSARQFPNYSSELNVNALLLGDSALYLCASSPMGTLAGEQYFGPGTRLTVT.

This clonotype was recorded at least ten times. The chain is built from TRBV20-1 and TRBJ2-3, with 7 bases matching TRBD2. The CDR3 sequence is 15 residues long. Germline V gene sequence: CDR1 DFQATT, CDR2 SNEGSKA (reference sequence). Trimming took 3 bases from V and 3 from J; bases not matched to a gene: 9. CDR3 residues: CSARGLGGETDTQYF. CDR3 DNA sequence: TGCAGTGCTAGGGGATTGGGGGGGGAAACAGATACGCAGTATTTT.

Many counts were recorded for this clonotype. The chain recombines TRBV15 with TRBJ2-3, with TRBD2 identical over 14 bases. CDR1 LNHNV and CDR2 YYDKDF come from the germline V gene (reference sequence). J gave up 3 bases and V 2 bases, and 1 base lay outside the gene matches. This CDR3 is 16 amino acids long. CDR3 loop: CATSRWTSGGTDTQYF. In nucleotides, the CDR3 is TGTGCCACCAGCAGATGGACTAGCGGGGGGACAGATACGCAGTATTTT.

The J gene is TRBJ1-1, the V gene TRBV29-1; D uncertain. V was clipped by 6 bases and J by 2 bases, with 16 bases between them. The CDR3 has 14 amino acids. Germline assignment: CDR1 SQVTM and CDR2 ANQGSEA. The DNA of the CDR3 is TGCAGCGTCCCGGTGGGCCAGTCCAACACTGAAGCTTTCTTT. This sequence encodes CSVPVGQSNTEAFF.

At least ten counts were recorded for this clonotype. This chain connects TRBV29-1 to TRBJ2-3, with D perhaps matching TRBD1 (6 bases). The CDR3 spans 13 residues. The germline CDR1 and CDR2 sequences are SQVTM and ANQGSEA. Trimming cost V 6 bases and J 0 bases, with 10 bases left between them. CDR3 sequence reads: CSVGHPSTDTQYF. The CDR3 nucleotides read TGCAGCGTGGGACACCCTAGCACAGATACGCAGTATTTT.

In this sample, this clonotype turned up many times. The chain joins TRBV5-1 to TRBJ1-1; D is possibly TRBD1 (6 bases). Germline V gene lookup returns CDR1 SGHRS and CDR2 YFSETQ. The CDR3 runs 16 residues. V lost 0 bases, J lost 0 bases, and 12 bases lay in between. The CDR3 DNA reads TGCGCCAGCAGCTTGGGTTCGACAGGCATGAACACTGAAGCTTTCTTT. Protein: CASSLGSTGMNTEAFF.

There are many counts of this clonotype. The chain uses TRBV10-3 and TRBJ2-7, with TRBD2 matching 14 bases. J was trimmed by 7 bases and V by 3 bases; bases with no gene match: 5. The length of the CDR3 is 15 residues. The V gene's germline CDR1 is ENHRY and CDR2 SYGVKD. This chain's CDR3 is CAISEPTSGGDEQYF. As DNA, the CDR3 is TGTGCCATCAGTGAACCGACTAGCGGGGGGGATGAGCAGTACTTC.

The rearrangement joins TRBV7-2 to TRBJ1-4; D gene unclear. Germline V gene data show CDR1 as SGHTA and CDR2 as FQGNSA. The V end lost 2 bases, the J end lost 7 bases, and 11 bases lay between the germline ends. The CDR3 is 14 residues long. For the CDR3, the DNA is TGTGCCAGCAGCTTAAGAGGGTATGGTGAAAAACTGTTTTTT. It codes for CASSLRGYGEKLFF. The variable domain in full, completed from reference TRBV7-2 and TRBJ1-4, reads GAGVSQSPSNKVTEKGKDVELRCDPISGHTALYWYRQSLGQGLEFLIYFQGNSAPDKSGLPSDRFSAERTGGSVSTLTIQRTQQEDSAVYLCASSLRGYGEKLFFGSGTQLSVL.

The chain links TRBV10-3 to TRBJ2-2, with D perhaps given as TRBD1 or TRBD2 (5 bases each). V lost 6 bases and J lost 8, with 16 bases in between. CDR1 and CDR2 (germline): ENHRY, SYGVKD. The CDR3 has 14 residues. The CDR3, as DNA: TGTGCCATCAGAGCGGAGCCTGGGGGAGGGGAGCTGTTTTTT. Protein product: CAIRAEPGGGELFF.

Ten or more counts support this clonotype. The CDR3 DNA reads TGCAGTGTCTCACTAGCGACTTACAATGAGCAGTTCTTC. Its translation: CSVSLATYNEQFF. The chain couples TRBV20-1 to TRBJ2-1; TRBD2 matches 7 bases. Germline V lookup: CDR1 DFQATT, CDR2 SNEGSKA (reference sequence). The CDR3 loop spans 13 amino acids. Unmatched junction bases numbered 7, after V lost 7 bases and J lost 4 bases.

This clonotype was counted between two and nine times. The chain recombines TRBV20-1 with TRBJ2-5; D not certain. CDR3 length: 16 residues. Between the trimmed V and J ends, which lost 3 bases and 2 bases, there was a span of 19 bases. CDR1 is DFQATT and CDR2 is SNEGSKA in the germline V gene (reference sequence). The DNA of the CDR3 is TGCAGTGCTAGGCGGTTGGTGGCATCCATACAAGAGACCCAGTACTTC. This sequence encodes CSARRLVASIQETQYF.

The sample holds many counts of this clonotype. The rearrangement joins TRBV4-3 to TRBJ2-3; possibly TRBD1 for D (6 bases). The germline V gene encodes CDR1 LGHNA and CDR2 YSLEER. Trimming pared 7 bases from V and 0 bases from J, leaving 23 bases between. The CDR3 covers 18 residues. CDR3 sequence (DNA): TGCGCCAGCAACCCTCCTCGTAGGGGGTCGACTAGCACAGATACGCAGTATTTT. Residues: CASNPPRRGSTSTDTQYF.

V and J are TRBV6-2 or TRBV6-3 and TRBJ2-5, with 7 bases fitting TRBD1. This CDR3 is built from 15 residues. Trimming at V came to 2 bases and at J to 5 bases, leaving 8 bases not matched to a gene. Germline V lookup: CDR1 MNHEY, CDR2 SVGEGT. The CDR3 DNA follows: TGTGCCAGCAGTTACGCCGACAGGGTCGTGGAGACCCAGTACTTC. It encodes CASSYADRVVETQYF.

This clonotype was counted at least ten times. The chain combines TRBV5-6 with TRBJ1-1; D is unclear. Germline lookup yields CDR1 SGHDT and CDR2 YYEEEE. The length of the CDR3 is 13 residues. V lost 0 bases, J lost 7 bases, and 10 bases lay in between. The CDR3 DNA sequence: TGTGCCAGCAGCTTGGGAGTCGGGTTTGAAGCTTTCTTT. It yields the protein CASSLGVGFEAFF.

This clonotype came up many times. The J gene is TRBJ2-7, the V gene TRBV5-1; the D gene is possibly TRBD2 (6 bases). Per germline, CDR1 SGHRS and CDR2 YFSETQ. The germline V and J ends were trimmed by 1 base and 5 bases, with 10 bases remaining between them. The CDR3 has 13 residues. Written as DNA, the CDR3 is TGCGCCAGCAGCTTGACACTAGCCGACGAGCAGTACGTC. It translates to CASSLTLADEQYV.

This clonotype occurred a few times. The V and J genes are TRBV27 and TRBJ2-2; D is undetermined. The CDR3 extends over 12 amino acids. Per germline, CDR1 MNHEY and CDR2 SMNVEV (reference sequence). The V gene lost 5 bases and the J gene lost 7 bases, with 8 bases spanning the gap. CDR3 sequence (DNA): TGTGCCAGCAGTCCCTTGGGCGGGGAGCTGTTTTTT. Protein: CASSPLGGELFF.

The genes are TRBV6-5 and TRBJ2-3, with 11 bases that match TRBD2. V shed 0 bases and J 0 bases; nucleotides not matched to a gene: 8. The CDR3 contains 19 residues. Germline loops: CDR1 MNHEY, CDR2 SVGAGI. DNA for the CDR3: TGTGCCAGCAGTTACTCGCGCACTAGCGGGGGCTCAAGCACAGATACGCAGTATTTT. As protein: CASSYSRTSGGSSTDTQYF.

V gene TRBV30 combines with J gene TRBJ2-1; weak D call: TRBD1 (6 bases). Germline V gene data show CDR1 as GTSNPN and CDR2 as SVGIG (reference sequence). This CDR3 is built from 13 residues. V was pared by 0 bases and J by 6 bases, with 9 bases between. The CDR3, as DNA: TGTGCCTGGAGTGTACAGGGAATCAATGAGCAGTTCTTC. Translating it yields CAWSVQGINEQFF.

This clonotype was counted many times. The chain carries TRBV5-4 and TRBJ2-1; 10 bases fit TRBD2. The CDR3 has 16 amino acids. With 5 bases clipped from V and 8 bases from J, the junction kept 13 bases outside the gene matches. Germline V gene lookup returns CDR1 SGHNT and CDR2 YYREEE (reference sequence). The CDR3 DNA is TGTGCCAGCAGACCCGACCTAAGCGGGGGGGCCTATGAGCAGTTCTTC. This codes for CASRPDLSGGAYEQFF.

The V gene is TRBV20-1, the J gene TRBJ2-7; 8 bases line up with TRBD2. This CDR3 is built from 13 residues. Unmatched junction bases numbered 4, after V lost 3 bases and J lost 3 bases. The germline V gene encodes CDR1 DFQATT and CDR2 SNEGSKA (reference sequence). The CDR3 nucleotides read TGCAGTGCTAGTACGGGGGGGTACTACGAGCAGTACTTC. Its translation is CSASTGGYYEQYF.

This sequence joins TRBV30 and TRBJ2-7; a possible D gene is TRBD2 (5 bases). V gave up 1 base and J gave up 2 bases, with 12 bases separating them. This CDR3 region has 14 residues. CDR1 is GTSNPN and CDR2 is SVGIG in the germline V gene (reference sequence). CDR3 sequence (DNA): TGTGCCTGGAGTGCCGGGGAGAGCCCCTACGAGCAGTACTTC. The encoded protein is CAWSAGESPYEQYF.

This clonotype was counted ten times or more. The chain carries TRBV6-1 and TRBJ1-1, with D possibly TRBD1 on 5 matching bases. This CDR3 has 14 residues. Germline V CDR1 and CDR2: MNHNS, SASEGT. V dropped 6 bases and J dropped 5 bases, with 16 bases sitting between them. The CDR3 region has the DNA TGTGCCAGCAGAGACGGGGGGAGAGGAACTGAAGCTTTCTTT. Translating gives CASRDGGRGTEAFF.

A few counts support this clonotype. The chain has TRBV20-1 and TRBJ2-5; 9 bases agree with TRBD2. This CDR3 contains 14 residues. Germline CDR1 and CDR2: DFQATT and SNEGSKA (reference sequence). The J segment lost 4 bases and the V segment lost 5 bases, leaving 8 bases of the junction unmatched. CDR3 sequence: CSAGGRTSVETQYF. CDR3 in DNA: TGCAGTGCTGGGGGCAGGACTAGCGTAGAGACCCAGTACTTC.

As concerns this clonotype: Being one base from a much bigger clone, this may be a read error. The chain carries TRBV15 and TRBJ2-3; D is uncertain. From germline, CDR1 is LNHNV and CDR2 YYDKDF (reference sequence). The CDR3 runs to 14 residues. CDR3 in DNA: TGTGCCACCAGCAGAGAAGGGTCGGGCGGAGAAGTGAATTTT. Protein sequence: CATSREGSGGEVNF.

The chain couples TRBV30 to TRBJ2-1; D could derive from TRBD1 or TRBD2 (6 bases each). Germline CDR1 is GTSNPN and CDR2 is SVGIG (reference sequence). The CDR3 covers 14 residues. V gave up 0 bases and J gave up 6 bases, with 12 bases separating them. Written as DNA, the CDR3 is TGTGCCTGGAGTGTAGGGGGGACCATCAATGAGCAGTTCTTC. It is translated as CAWSVGGTINEQFF.

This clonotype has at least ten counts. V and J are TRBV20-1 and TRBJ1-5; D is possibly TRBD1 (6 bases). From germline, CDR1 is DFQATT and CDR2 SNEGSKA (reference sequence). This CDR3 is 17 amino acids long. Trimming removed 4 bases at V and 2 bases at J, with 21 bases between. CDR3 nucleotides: TGCAGTGCTATCCGACCGCGAGGGGGAAGCGGCAATCAGCCCCAGCATTTT. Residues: CSAIRPRGGSGNQPQHF.

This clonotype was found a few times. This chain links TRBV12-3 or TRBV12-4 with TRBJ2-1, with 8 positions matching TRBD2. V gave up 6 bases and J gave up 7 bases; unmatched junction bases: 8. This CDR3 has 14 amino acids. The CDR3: CASRSGVAGNEQFF. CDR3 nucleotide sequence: TGTGCCAGCAGGTCGGGGGTAGCGGGGAATGAGCAGTTCTTC.

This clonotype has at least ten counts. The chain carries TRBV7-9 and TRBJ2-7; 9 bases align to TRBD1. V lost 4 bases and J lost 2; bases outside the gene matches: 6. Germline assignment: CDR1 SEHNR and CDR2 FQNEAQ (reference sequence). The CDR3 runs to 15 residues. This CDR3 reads CASSSTGGLTYEQYF. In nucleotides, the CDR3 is TGTGCCAGCAGCTCGACAGGGGGTTTGACCTACGAGCAGTACTTC.

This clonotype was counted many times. CDR3 sequence: CSVGTNTDTQYF. CDR3 nucleotides: TGCAGCGTTGGCACAAACACAGATACGCAGTATTTT. This sequence joins TRBV29-1 and TRBJ2-3; unclear D gene. V shed 4 bases and J shed 2 bases, with 7 bases lying between them. The CDR3 has 12 residues. The V gene's germline CDR1 is SQVTM and CDR2 ANQGSEA.